A single T cell receptor beta chain is shown here with its context. Its antigen is not known. The 5'RACE method, run with constant-segment primers, produced TCR alpha and TCR beta cDNA libraries (carrying sample barcodes and UMIs). TCRdb recomputed calls from the 5' RACE reads with MiXCR, one row per CDR3 protein. The sample records about 260,000 distinct CDR3 sequences, under 8.5% being singletons. CDR1 DFQATT and CDR2 SNEGSKA come from the germline V gene (reference sequence). The CDR3 totals 12 residues. The data were taken from a study of T-cell memory formation after mild COVID-19. About the research overall: Clustering of TCRs was largely donor specific.

General study results and limits: CM and EM subsets held most contracting CD4+ clones; EMRA held CD8+ ones.

Sequencing was performed on PBMCs or a T cell subset sorted from them (not recorded which). The V and J genes are TRBV20-1 and TRBJ2-5, with D possibly TRBD1 on 5 matching bases. The origin of this receptor is a man aged 18 to 29 who had mild COVID-19 (a few samples of this study predate the infection). Cell type and time point are not known. This CDR3 is CVAGRAIATQYF. The CDR3 nucleotides are TGCGTGGCCGGCAGGGCGATAGCGACCCAGTACTTC.